This entry lists 4 T cell receptor beta chains sequenced from one sample in a study of Ad26.COV2.S vaccination and SARS-CoV-2 variants. Produced via immunoSEQ multiplex PCR; TCRdb's table is partial and in-frame only. The sample lists fewer than 800,000 clones; around 90% were seen once. The sample's treatment: approximately 18 received Ad26.COV2.S at low or high dose, single or two shots; 5 received placebo; per-sample allocation not given. Day 63 following the first vaccine or placebo injection was when the samples were taken. The sample here was peripheral blood, taken in a trial of Ad26.COV2.S vaccine versus placebo. The receptors were gathered from a person between 18 and 65 years old who received the Ad26.COV2.S COVID-19 vaccine or a placebo.

A single count supports this clone. The sample has other DNA sequences that encode this CDR3 too. The V and J genes are TRBV9 and TRBJ1-1; 7 bases map to TRBD1. Germline loops: CDR1 SGDLS, CDR2 YYNGEE. This CDR3 is 13 amino acids long. V lost 4 bases to trimming and J lost 4 bases; unmatched junction nucleotides: 4. The CDR3: CASSLGGGTEAFF. The CDR3 bases are TGTGCCAGCAGCCTAGGGGGCGGCACTGAAGCTTTCTTT.

The chain recombines TRBV30 with TRBJ1-1, with TRBD1 matching 9 bases. CDR3 length equals 14 residues. Unmatched junction bases numbered 5, after V lost 1 base and J lost 5 bases. From germline, CDR1 is GTSNPN and CDR2 SVGIG (reference sequence). The CDR3 sequence is CAWSARDRVTEAFF. The CDR3 DNA is TGTGCCTGGAGTGCCCGGGACAGGGTTACTGAAGCTTTCTTT.

The chain combines TRBV15 with TRBJ2-7; the D gene is possibly TRBD1 (5 bases). The CDR3 loop spans 16 amino acids. The V end was cut by 2 bases, the J end by 1 base, with 15 bases between. The germline CDR1 and CDR2 sequences are LNHNV and YYDKDF (reference sequence). CDR3 sequence reads: CATSRRGRAVSYEQYF. DNA of the CDR3: TGTGCCACCAGCAGACGCGGCAGGGCAGTTTCCTACGAGCAGTACTTC.

This clone was picked up a small number of times. The gene calls are TRBV5-5 and TRBJ2-7; no clear D. V lost 0 bases and J 2 bases, leaving 9 bases between the germline ends. Germline lookup yields CDR1 SGHKS and CDR2 YYEKEE (reference sequence). The CDR3 contains 14 residues. The CDR3 region is CASSLGVWTYEQYF. The CDR3 DNA reads as TGTGCCAGCAGCTTGGGTGTCTGGACCTACGAGCAGTACTTC.